This T cell receptor (beta chain) was profiled in a study of cytomegalovirus exposure and HLA in healthy donors. Regarding the study as a whole: Across HLA loci, a later analysis found differing TCR association rates, with DRB1 most and HLA-C fewest.

Details on this clone: Its target is not known.

Primers for the PCR totalled 60 Vbeta and 13 Jbeta. Data came from immunoSEQ multiplex PCR; TCRdb stores just in-frame clones and leaves some out. The sample holds 150,000 to 200,000 clones, approximately 84% seen once. The donors were healthy bone marrow donors. Germline CDR1 is MGHRA and CDR2 is YSYEKL. This CDR3 has 14 amino acids. V was pared by 0 bases and J by 4 bases, with 7 bases between. V is TRBV4-1 and J is TRBJ1-3; D is uncertain. The sequence derives from a man in his fifties in good health and CMV-seropositive. Sequencing was done on a sample of PBMCs. The CDR3 nucleotides are TGCGCCAGCAGCCAAGATGGGCACGGAAACACCATATATTTT. Its protein is CASSQDGHGNTIYF.